A single T cell receptor (beta chain) is shown here with its context. Its antigen remains unknown. One base away lies a much larger clone, so this may be a sequencing read error. Graves' hyperthyroidism was deemed stable absent ophthalmopathy progression within 18 months. Pregnant or lactating patients were excluded, as were those with uncontrolled infection or other autoimmune disease. The CDR3 is made up of 16 amino acids. The germline V gene has CDR1 SGHTA and CDR2 FQGNSA. The record originates from a study of T cells in Graves' hyperthyroidism and ophthalmopathy. Study-level points and caveats: In the analysis, a 13 V-J model separated ophthalmopathy from stable hyperthyroidism.

Regions amplified from RNA transcripts were the TCR beta CDR3 regions. A first-round RT-PCR of the TCR CDR3 used the HTBI primer set. TCRdb called the multiplex PCR reads again in MiXCR, with one record for every CDR3 protein. The table lists 300,000 to 450,000 distinct CDR3 sequences, around 25% of them singletons. The chain links TRBV7-2 to TRBJ2-1, with D possibly TRBD2 on 7 matching bases. The sequenced sample consisted of blood. This clonotype was sampled from a man between 45 and 60 years old with Graves' hyperthyroidism. CDR3 sequence reads: CASSLGGRGNYNGQFF. Here the CDR3 DNA reads TGTGCCAGCAGCTTAGGGGGGCGGGGGAACTACAATGGGCAGTTCTTC.